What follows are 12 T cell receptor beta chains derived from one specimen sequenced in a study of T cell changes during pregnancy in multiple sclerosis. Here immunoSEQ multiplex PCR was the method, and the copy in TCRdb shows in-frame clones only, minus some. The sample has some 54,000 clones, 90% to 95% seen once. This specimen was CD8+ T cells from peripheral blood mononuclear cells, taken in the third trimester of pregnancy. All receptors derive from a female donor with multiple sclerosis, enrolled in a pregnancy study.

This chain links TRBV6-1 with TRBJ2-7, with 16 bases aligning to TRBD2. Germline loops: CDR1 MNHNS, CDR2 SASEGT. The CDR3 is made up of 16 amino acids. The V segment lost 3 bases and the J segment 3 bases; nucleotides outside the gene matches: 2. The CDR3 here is CASSEGLAGGGYEQYF. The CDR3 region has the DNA TGTGCCAGCAGTGAGGGACTAGCGGGAGGGGGCTACGAGCAGTACTTC.

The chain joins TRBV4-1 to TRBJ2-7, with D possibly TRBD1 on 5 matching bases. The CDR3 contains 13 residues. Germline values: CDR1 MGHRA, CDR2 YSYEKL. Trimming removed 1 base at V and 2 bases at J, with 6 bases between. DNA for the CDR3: TGCGCCAGCAGCCAAGGGACAACCTACGAGCAGTACTTC. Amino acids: CASSQGTTYEQYF.

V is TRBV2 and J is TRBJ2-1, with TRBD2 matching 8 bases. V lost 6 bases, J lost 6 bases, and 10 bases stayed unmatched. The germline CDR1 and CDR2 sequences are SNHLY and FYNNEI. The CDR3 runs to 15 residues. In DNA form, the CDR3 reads TGTGCCAGCAGACGTCCCGGGACTAGTCGCAATGAGCAGTTCTTC. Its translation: CASRRPGTSRNEQFF.

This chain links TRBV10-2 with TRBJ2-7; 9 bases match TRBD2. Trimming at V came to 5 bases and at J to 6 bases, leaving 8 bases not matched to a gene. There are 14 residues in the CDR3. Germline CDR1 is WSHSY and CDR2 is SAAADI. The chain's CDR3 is CASSLAGGSGEQYF. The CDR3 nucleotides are TGCGCCAGCAGTCTGGCGGGAGGGTCCGGCGAGCAGTACTTC.

The CDR3 sequence: CSVSGLAESSYNEQFF. The CDR3 bases are TGCAGCGTCTCCGGACTAGCGGAAAGCTCCTACAATGAGCAGTTCTTC. The chain employs TRBV29-1 and TRBJ2-1, with 10 bases lining up with TRBD2. V dropped 6 bases and J dropped 0; count of bases not matched to a gene: 8. The germline CDR1 and CDR2 sequences are SQVTM and ANQGSEA. The CDR3 contains 16 residues.

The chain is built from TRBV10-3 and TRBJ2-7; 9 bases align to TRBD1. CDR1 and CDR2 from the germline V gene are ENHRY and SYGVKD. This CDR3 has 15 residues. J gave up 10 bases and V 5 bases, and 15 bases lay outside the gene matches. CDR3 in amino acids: CAISIPGQGSLGQYF. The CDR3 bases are TGTGCCATCAGTATACCGGGACAGGGCTCTCTAGGACAGTACTTC.

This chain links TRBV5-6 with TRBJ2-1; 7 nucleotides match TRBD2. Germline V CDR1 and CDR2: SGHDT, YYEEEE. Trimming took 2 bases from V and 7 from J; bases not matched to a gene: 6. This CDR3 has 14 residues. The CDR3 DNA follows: TGTGCCAGCAGCTTAGGACTAGGGGATAATGAGCAGTTCTTC. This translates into CASSLGLGDNEQFF.

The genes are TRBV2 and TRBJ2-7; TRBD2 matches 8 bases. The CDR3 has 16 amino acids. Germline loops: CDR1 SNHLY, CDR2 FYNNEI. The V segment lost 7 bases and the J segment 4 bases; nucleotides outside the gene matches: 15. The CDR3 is CASIEYRAGVVYEQYF. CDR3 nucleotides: TGTGCCAGCATCGAGTATAGAGCGGGAGTTGTATACGAGCAGTACTTC.

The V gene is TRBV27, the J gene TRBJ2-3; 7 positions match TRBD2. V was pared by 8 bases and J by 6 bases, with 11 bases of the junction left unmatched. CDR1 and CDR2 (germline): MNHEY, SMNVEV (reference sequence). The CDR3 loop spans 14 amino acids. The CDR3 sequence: CASGGGRYLDTQYF. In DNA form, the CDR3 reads TGTGCCAGCGGGGGGGGACGGTACCTGGATACGCAGTATTTT.

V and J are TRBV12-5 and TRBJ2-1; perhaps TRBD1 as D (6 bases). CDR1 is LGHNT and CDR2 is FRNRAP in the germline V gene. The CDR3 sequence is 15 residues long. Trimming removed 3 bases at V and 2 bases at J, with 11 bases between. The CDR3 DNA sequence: TGTGCTAGTGGTTTAGGACAGAACACCTACAATGAGCAGTTCTTC. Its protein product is CASGLGQNTYNEQFF.

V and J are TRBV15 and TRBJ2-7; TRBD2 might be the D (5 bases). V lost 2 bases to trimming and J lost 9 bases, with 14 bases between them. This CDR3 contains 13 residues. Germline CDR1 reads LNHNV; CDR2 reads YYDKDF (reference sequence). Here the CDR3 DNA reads TGTGCCACCAGCAGAAAGTTAGTCCGGGGGCAGTACTTC. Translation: CATSRKLVRGQYF.

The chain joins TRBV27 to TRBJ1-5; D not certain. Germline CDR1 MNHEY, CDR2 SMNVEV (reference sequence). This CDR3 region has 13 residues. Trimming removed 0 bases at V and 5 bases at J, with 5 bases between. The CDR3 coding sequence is TGTGCCAGCAGTTTATCGCGCGATCAGCCCCAGCATTTT. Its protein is CASSLSRDQPQHF.